Below, 18 T cell receptor beta chains from the same sample are listed, as sequenced in a study of cytomegalovirus exposure and HLA in healthy donors. The table came from immunoSEQ multiplex PCR; TCRdb's copy has only in-frame clones and leaves some out. The table records under 150,000 clones, 84% of them present only once. Sequenced sample: PBMCs. These receptors came from a woman younger than 45 in good health and CMV-seronegative.

This rearrangement joins TRBV7-2 to TRBJ1-2; D is unclear. This CDR3 comprises 13 residues. Trimming stripped 2 bases from V and 7 bases from J, with 11 bases between. CDR1 is SGHTA, CDR2 FQGNSA, per germline. The CDR3, as DNA: TGTGCCAGCAGCTTATTGAGGGCCGGTGGCTACACCTTC. Its protein product is CASSLLRAGGYTF.

The CDR3 loop is CASSLRVQPQHF. In DNA form, the CDR3 reads TGTGCCAGCAGCCTCAGGGTGCAGCCCCAGCATTTT. The chain joins TRBV6-6 to TRBJ1-5, with D perhaps matching TRBD1 (5 bases). The germline gives CDR1 MNHNY, CDR2 SVGAGI (reference sequence). CDR3 size: 12 residues. V lost 6 bases and J 7 bases, leaving 10 bases between the germline ends.

The chain uses TRBV28 and TRBJ1-4, with 7 positions matching TRBD1. The V and J ends lost 5 bases and 5 bases, in that order; junction bases with no gene match: 8. This CDR3 comprises 15 residues. Per the germline V gene, CDR1 is MDHEN and CDR2 is SYDVKM. Here the CDR3 DNA reads TGTGCCAGCAGTGTACTGGGGACAGAGAATGAAAAACTGTTTTTT. This encodes CASSVLGTENEKLFF.

This chain joins TRBV7-9 and TRBJ2-7; D perhaps matches TRBD1 (5 bases). The CDR3 sequence is 12 residues long. Looked up from germline, CDR1 is SEHNR and CDR2 is FQNEAQ (reference sequence). The ends were cut back, 5 bases at V and 3 bases at J, with 8 bases in the middle. CDR3 DNA sequence: TGTGCCAGCAGCCCCAGGGTCTACGAGCAGTACTTC. Protein: CASSPRVYEQYF.

This clone was found once. The chain couples TRBV9 to TRBJ1-2; no clear D. Germline values: CDR1 SGDLS, CDR2 YYNGEE. The CDR3 consists of 16 residues. Between the trimmed V and J ends, which lost 0 bases and 6 bases, there was a span of 18 bases. This chain's CDR3 is CASSVGLRAERHGYTF. CDR3 coding DNA: TGTGCCAGCAGCGTAGGATTGAGGGCGGAGAGACATGGCTACACCTTC.

This CDR3 reads CASSVLAGSYNEQFF. The CDR3 nucleotides read TGTGCCAGCAGCGTACTAGCGGGGAGTTACAATGAGCAGTTCTTC. The chain couples TRBV7-2 to TRBJ2-1, with 10 bases identical to TRBD2. With V trimmed by 5 bases and J by 4 bases, 5 bases remained unmatched. The CDR3 sequence is 15 residues long. Germline CDR1 and CDR2: SGHTA and FQGNSA.

The sample holds one count of this clone. This chain uses TRBV5-1 with TRBJ1-4; 8 bases fit TRBD1. The trim removed 4 bases at V and 5 bases at J, leaving 7 bases unmatched. CDR3 length: 15 amino acids. CDR1 is SGHRS and CDR2 is YFSETQ in the germline V gene. The CDR3, as DNA: TGCGCCAGCAGCCCTGGAGGGACAGGAAATGAAAAACTGTTTTTT. Amino acids: CASSPGGTGNEKLFF. The full variable domain, in which reference TRBV5-1 and TRBJ1-4 provide the parts outside the CDR3, is KAGVTQTPRYLIKTRGQQVTLSCSPISGHRSVSWYQQTPGQGLQFLFEYFSETQRNKGNFPGRFSGRQFSNSRSEMNVSTLELGDSALYLCASSPGGTGNEKLFFGSGTQLSVL.

The rearrangement links TRBV5-1 to TRBJ1-1, with TRBD1 identical over 8 bases. Germline assignment: CDR1 SGHRS and CDR2 YFSETQ. V shed 3 bases and J 1 base; nucleotides not matched to a gene: 5. This CDR3 is built from 15 residues. The CDR3 spells CASSYTGTGNTEAFF. CDR3 DNA: TGCGCCAGCAGCTACACAGGGACAGGGAACACTGAAGCTTTCTTT.

This clone appeared a single time. This sequence joins TRBV5-1 and TRBJ2-2, with 9 bases that match TRBD1. Germline trimming cut 4 bases from V and 1 base from J; bases unmatched to any gene: 8. Germline V gene lookup returns CDR1 SGHRS and CDR2 YFSETQ. This CDR3 is 17 amino acids long. CDR3 loop: CASSQPLGQGNTGELFF. CDR3 bases: TGCGCCAGCAGCCAACCCTTGGGACAGGGGAACACCGGGGAGCTGTTTTTT.

The genes are TRBV27 and TRBJ1-2; 8 bases are shared with TRBD1. V shed 4 bases and J 3 bases; nucleotides not matched to a gene: 10. The CDR3 is made up of 16 amino acids. Looked up from germline, CDR1 is MNHEY and CDR2 is SMNVEV (reference sequence). CDR3 sequence reads: CASSWKTGEGDYGYTF. CDR3 sequence (DNA): TGTGCCAGCAGTTGGAAGACAGGGGAAGGTGACTATGGCTACACCTTC.

This rearrangement joins TRBV21-1 to TRBJ2-5; TRBD2 is the table's D call and was not checked against the DNA. TRBV21-1 counts as a pseudogene. This CDR3 contains 14 residues. The CDR3 is CASSKGRLAETQYF. The CDR3 DNA is TGTGCCAGCAGCAAAGGTCGACTAGCGGAGACCCAGTACTTC.

The chain employs TRBV7-2 and TRBJ2-5; D unclear. The V gene's germline CDR1 is SGHTA and CDR2 FQGNSA. The germline V and J ends were trimmed by 1 base and 5 bases, with 11 bases remaining between them. The CDR3 runs to 14 residues. Here the CDR3 DNA reads TGTGCCAGCAGCTTAGACTGGAGTGTTGAGACCCAGTACTTC. Translated, it gives CASSLDWSVETQYF.

V is TRBV5-1 and J is TRBJ2-5; D is ambiguous. The germline CDR1 and CDR2 sequences are SGHRS and YFSETQ. Trimming took off 4 bases at V and 4 bases at J, with 8 bases between the two ends. CDR3 size: 12 residues. The CDR3 loop is CASSIVSETQYF. CDR3 sequence (DNA): TGCGCCAGCAGCATAGTCTCAGAGACCCAGTACTTC.

The chain uses TRBV19 and TRBJ1-2; weak D call: TRBD1 (5 bases). CDR3 length: 14 residues. V dropped 1 base and J dropped 4 bases, with 10 bases sitting between them. Looked up from germline, CDR1 is LNHDA and CDR2 is SQIVND (reference sequence). CDR3 in amino acids: CASSIGGAGYGYTF. CDR3 sequence (DNA): TGTGCCAGTAGTATAGGGGGCGCAGGCTATGGCTACACCTTC.

The gene calls are TRBV2 and TRBJ2-1; TRBD1 matches at 11 bases. The CDR3 is 14 residues long. Germline V lookup: CDR1 SNHLY, CDR2 FYNNEI. Trimming removed 2 bases from V and 9 bases from J; junction bases left unmatched: 3. CDR3: CASSERTGGGEQFF. CDR3 coding DNA: TGTGCCAGCAGTGAAAGGACAGGGGGCGGTGAGCAGTTCTTC.

The CDR3 sequence is CASSEQGGYGYTF. The DNA for the CDR3 is TGTGCCAGCAGTGAACAGGGGGGATATGGCTACACCTTC. The chain has TRBV6-1 and TRBJ1-2; 7 nucleotides match TRBD1. V shed 2 bases and J 5 bases; nucleotides not matched to a gene: 2. The germline CDR1 and CDR2 sequences are MNHNS and SASEGT. There are 13 residues in the CDR3.

The chain links TRBV4-1 to TRBJ2-3; perhaps TRBD2 as D (5 bases). V shed 2 bases and J shed 1 base, with 7 bases lying between them. CDR1 MGHRA and CDR2 YSYEKL come from the germline V gene. This CDR3 spans 14 amino acids. The CDR3 is CASSQIGGTDTQYF. Written as DNA, the CDR3 is TGCGCCAGCAGCCAAATCGGGGGCACAGATACGCAGTATTTT.

The CDR3 here is CAIAGQGIMTEAFF. The DNA of the CDR3 is TGTGCCATCGCGGGACAGGGGATCATGACTGAAGCTTTCTTT. This sequence joins TRBV10-3 and TRBJ1-1; 10 bases are shared with TRBD1. V was clipped by 8 bases and J by 5 bases; unmatched bases: 8. CDR1 is ENHRY, CDR2 SYGVKD, per germline. The CDR3 covers 14 residues.